The 24 T cell receptor beta chains below were found in one sample sequenced in a study of control samples from healthy donors and cancer patients. Produced via immunoSEQ multiplex PCR; TCRdb's table is partial and in-frame only. The sample lists about 75,000 clones; about 93% were seen once. The specimen sequenced was blood. The receptors come from a middle-aged woman in good health.

This chain joins TRBV4-1 and TRBJ2-7, with D perhaps TRBD1 (5 bases). The germline CDR1 and CDR2 sequences are MGHRA and YSYEKL. The CDR3 has 14 amino acids. Trimming removed 6 bases at V and 2 bases at J, with 14 bases between. In DNA form, the CDR3 reads TGCGCCAGCAGGGGGCCCAGGGATCCCTACGAGCAGTACTTC. Translated, it gives CASRGPRDPYEQYF.

In nucleotides, the CDR3 is TGTGCCAGCAGTGGGCTGGGGTTAGGGGGGACCCAGTACTTC. Translated: CASSGLGLGGTQYF. This chain links TRBV2 with TRBJ2-5; perhaps TRBD1 as D (6 bases). Germline V gene lookup returns CDR1 SNHLY and CDR2 FYNNEI. This CDR3 spans 14 amino acids. Between the trimmed V and J ends, which lost 4 bases and 7 bases, there was a span of 16 bases.

V usage is TRBV11-2 and J usage is TRBJ2-5; the match to TRBD2 covers 7 bases. The germline V gene encodes CDR1 SGHAT and CDR2 FQNNGV. V was clipped by 3 bases and J by 1 base; unmatched bases: 5. The CDR3 sequence is 15 residues long. CDR3 sequence (DNA): TGTGCCAGCAGCTTTCCGGGGGGAACCCAAGAGACCCAGTACTTC. Translating gives CASSFPGGTQETQYF. The entire variable domain, with the rest obtained from reference TRBV11-2 and TRBJ2-5, is as follows: EAGVAQSPRYKIIEKRQSVAFWCNPISGHATLYWYQQILGQGPKLLIQFQNNGVVDDSQLPKDRFSAERLKGVDSTLKIQPAKLEDSAVYLCASSFPGGTQETQYFGPGTRLLVL.

The chain joins TRBV4-3 to TRBJ1-1, with TRBD1 as a possible D gene (5 bases). The germline V and J ends were trimmed by 0 bases and 4 bases, with 12 bases remaining between them. The CDR3 consists of 15 residues. Germline V gene sequence: CDR1 LGHNA, CDR2 YSLEER. CDR3 protein: CASSQDLGGPTEAFF. The CDR3 DNA reads TGCGCCAGCAGCCAAGATCTTGGGGGTCCCACTGAAGCTTTCTTT.

The chain has TRBV2 and TRBJ2-2; TRBD1 is a possible D gene (6 bases). CDR1 SNHLY and CDR2 FYNNEI come from the germline V gene. The CDR3 runs to 16 residues. The germline V and J ends were trimmed by 6 bases and 4 bases, with 18 bases remaining between them. As DNA, the CDR3 is TGTGCCAGCAGCGAACAGGGAGTAGCGAGCACCGGGGAGCTGTTTTTT. Its protein product is CASSEQGVASTGELFF.

This clone has only a few counts. Other DNA sequences in the same sample also yield this CDR3. The chain recombines TRBV2 with TRBJ1-5; 8 positions agree with TRBD1. With V trimmed by 7 bases and J by 6 bases, 8 bases remained unmatched. This CDR3 is 14 amino acids long. Germline V gene data show CDR1 as SNHLY and CDR2 as FYNNEI. This CDR3 is CASKTGDQLQPQHF. CDR3 nucleotides: TGTGCCAGCAAGACAGGGGATCAGCTTCAGCCCCAGCATTTT.

V is TRBV2 and J is TRBJ2-5; the match to TRBD2 covers 10 bases. This CDR3 is 17 amino acids long. Germline loops: CDR1 SNHLY, CDR2 FYNNEI. The junction had 12 bases not matched to a gene; V was cut back by 8 bases and J by 0 bases. CDR3 sequence reads: CASSPASSGGNQETQYF. For the CDR3, the DNA is TGTGCCAGCTCACCAGCCAGTAGCGGGGGGAACCAAGAGACCCAGTACTTC.

The chain recombines TRBV28 with TRBJ1-1, with a possible D match to TRBD1 (5 bases). The germline CDR1 and CDR2 sequences are MDHEN and SYDVKM. The CDR3 spans 14 residues. V lost 4 bases to trimming and J lost 4 bases, with 13 bases between them. The CDR3 protein is CASSSAGGTTEAFF. CDR3 nucleotides: TGTGCCAGCAGTTCCGCCGGCGGGACCACTGAAGCTTTCTTT.

This chain links TRBV10-3 with TRBJ2-1; D is uncertain. The length of the CDR3 is 13 residues. CDR1 and CDR2 (germline): ENHRY, SYGVKD. With 7 bases removed from V and 0 bases from J, the gap between germline ends came to 7 bases. The CDR3 loop is CAITPSSYNEQFF. The CDR3 DNA reads as TGTGCCATCACCCCTAGCTCCTACAATGAGCAGTTCTTC.

The chain has TRBV18 and TRBJ2-7; D not resolved. V was clipped by 0 bases and J by 0 bases, with 9 bases between them. In germline, CDR1 is KGHSH, CDR2 LQKENI. CDR3 length: 15 amino acids. The CDR3 here is CASSPPGVSSYEQYF. For the CDR3, the DNA is TGTGCCAGCTCACCACCAGGCGTAAGCTCCTACGAGCAGTACTTC.

The chain couples TRBV4-1 to TRBJ2-5; perhaps TRBD2 as D (5 bases). V was trimmed by 1 base and J by 0 bases, leaving 12 bases between them. This CDR3 has 16 residues. Germline lookup yields CDR1 MGHRA and CDR2 YSYEKL. In DNA form, the CDR3 reads TGCGCCAGCAGCCAAGTCTCAGGACTCCACCAAGAGACCCAGTACTTC. Amino acid sequence: CASSQVSGLHQETQYF.

This clone was found a few times. This rearrangement joins TRBV3-1 (or the pseudogene TRBV3-2) to TRBJ1-6; 10 nucleotides line up with TRBD1. The CDR3 covers 16 residues. CDR1 and CDR2 (germline): LGHDT, YNNKEL (reference sequence). Trimming took 4 bases from V and 10 from J; bases not matched to a gene: 10. CDR3 sequence: CASSPMPGQGNSPLHF. The CDR3 coding sequence is TGTGCCAGCAGCCCCATGCCGGGACAGGGGAACTCACCCCTCCACTTT.

The V call is TRBV7-9, the J call TRBJ1-1; unclear D gene. CDR3 length equals 11 residues. Trimming took 1 base from V and 7 from J, leaving 4 bases between them. Looked up from germline, CDR1 is SEHNR and CDR2 is FQNEAQ (reference sequence). CDR3 nucleotide sequence: TGTGCCAGCAGCTTAGGGAGTGAAGCTTTCTTT. It is translated as CASSLGSEAFF.

The rearrangement uses TRBV24-1 and TRBJ1-4, with D perhaps TRBD1 (5 bases). Deletions cut 8 bases from V and 2 bases from J, with 14 bases between. CDR3 size: 15 residues. CDR1 KGHDR and CDR2 SFDVKD come from the germline V gene. CDR3 residues: CATNHSRATNEKLFF. Written as DNA, the CDR3 is TGTGCCACCAATCATTCCAGGGCCACTAATGAAAAACTGTTTTTT.

The chain employs TRBV5-1 and TRBJ1-1; no clear D gene. Between the trimmed V and J ends, which lost 3 bases and 1 base, there was a span of 7 bases. The CDR3 contains 13 residues. CDR1 SGHRS and CDR2 YFSETQ come from the germline V gene. This chain's CDR3 is CASSSTPNTEAFF. The CDR3 nucleotides read TGCGCCAGCAGCTCTACTCCGAACACTGAAGCTTTCTTT.

The V and J genes are TRBV10-3 and TRBJ1-2; D is undetermined. The V and J ends lost 2 bases and 2 bases respectively, with 9 bases between them. CDR1 is ENHRY and CDR2 is SYGVKD in the germline V gene. The CDR3 length is 14 residues. CDR3 protein: CAISEEWENYGYTF. The CDR3 coding sequence is TGTGCCATCAGTGAGGAATGGGAAAACTATGGCTACACCTTC.

This clone has just one count. In DNA, the CDR3 is TGCAGCGTTGAAGAGGGGGACAGAAACTATGGCTACACCTTC. This codes for CSVEEGDRNYGYTF. The chain uses TRBV29-1 and TRBJ1-2; 7 bases fit TRBD1. The trim removed 0 bases at V and 2 bases at J, leaving 3 bases unmatched. Germline CDR1 SQVTM, CDR2 ANQGSEA. The CDR3 sequence is 14 residues long. The full variable domain, in which reference TRBV29-1 and TRBJ1-2 provide the parts outside the CDR3, is SAVISQKPSRDICQRGTSLTIQCQVDSQVTMMFWYRQQPGQSLTLIATANQGSEATYESGFVIDKFPISRPNLTFSTLTVSNMSPEDSSIYLCSVEEGDRNYGYTFGSGTRLTVV.

This clone was observed a handful of times. The J gene is TRBJ1-4, the V gene TRBV19, with D unclear. Looked up from germline, CDR1 is LNHDA and CDR2 is SQIVND (reference sequence). The CDR3 is 15 residues long. Trimming took 5 bases from V and 8 from J, leaving 18 bases between them. CDR3 nucleotides: TGTGCCAGTAGTTACTCCTCCGGGATTAACGAAAAACTGTTTTTT. Protein sequence: CASSYSSGINEKLFF.

This chain joins TRBV2 and TRBJ2-7, with D perhaps matching TRBD1 (5 bases). V was cut by 3 bases and J by 5 bases, with 14 bases left in between. CDR1 SNHLY and CDR2 FYNNEI come from the germline V gene. This CDR3 contains 14 residues. The CDR3 DNA reads as TGTGCCAGCAGTGACAGGGTACTCTCGCACGAGCAGTACTTC. Its protein product is CASSDRVLSHEQYF.

The gene calls are TRBV6-1 and TRBJ2-5; D perhaps matches TRBD2 (5 bases). Germline values: CDR1 MNHNS, CDR2 SASEGT. CDR3 length equals 14 residues. Trimming removed 1 base at V and 5 bases at J, with 11 bases between. CDR3 amino acids: CASSEGGIVETQYF. In nucleotides, the CDR3 is TGTGCCAGCAGTGAAGGAGGGATCGTGGAGACCCAGTACTTC.

The V call is TRBV19, the J call TRBJ1-3; unclear D gene. The germline gives CDR1 LNHDA, CDR2 SQIVND (reference sequence). Trimming pared 2 bases from V and 3 bases from J, leaving 8 bases between. The CDR3 totals 14 residues. The CDR3 here is CASSISGLGNTIYF. The CDR3 DNA reads TGTGCCAGTAGTATAAGCGGACTTGGAAACACCATATATTTT.

The sample holds many counts of this clone. This rearrangement joins TRBV6-5 to TRBJ2-7; D possibly corresponds to TRBD2 (7 bases). V gave up 6 bases and J gave up 2 bases, with 14 bases separating them. The CDR3 spans 14 residues. Per the germline V gene, CDR1 is MNHEY and CDR2 is SVGAGI. CDR3: CASSQGGEAYEQYF. Written as DNA, the CDR3 is TGTGCCAGCAGCCAAGGGGGGGAAGCCTACGAGCAGTACTTC.

J is TRBJ2-2 and V is TRBV29-1; D might be TRBD1 (6 bases). CDR1 SQVTM and CDR2 ANQGSEA come from the germline V gene. Trimming removed 3 bases from V and 2 bases from J, with 7 bases in between. CDR3 size: 13 residues. The CDR3 loop reads CSVDRGNTGELFF. The CDR3 region has the DNA TGCAGCGTTGACAGGGGAAACACCGGGGAGCTGTTTTTT.

This clone was seen once. The genes are TRBV10-3 and TRBJ1-2, with unresolved D. V gave up 6 bases and J gave up 4 bases, with 12 bases separating them. Per germline, CDR1 ENHRY and CDR2 SYGVKD. The CDR3 is 13 amino acids. The CDR3 reads CAISLDVRYGYTF. In DNA form, the CDR3 reads TGTGCCATCAGCCTGGATGTGCGCTATGGCTACACCTTC.